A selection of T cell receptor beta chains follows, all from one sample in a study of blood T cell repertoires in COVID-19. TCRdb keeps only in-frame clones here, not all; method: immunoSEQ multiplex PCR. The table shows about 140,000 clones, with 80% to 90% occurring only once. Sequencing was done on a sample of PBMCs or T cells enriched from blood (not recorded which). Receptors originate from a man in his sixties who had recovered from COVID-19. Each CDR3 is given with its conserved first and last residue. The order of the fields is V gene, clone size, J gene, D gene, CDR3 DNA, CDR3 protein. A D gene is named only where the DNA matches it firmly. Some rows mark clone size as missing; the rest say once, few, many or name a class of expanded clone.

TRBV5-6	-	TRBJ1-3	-	TGTGCCAGCAGCCAAACAGGAGATCGAAACACCATATATTTT	CASSQTGDRNTIYF
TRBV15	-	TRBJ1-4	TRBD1	TGTGCCACCAGCAGAGATGGCGGACAGGGCAATGAAAAACTGTTTTTT	CATSRDGGQGNEKLFF
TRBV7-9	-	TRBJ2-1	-	TGTGCCAGCAGGTCAGGGGAGCATTACAGCTCCTACAATGAGCAGTTCTTC	CASRSGEHYSSYNEQFF
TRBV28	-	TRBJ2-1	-	TGTGCCAGCAGTCCTCCCGAGGGTTGGGATGAGCAGTTCTTC	CASSPPEGWDEQFF
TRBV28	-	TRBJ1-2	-	TGTGCCAGCATCCCGGGAGGGTCCTATGGCTACACCTTC	CASIPGGSYGYTF
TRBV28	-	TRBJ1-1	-	TGTGCCAGCAGCTCCTTTGGCGGGTACACTGAAGCTTTCTTT	CASSSFGGYTEAFF
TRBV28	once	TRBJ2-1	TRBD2	TGTGCCAGCAGTGCGGGAGGGTTTTCCTACAATGAGCAGTTCTTC	CASSAGGFSYNEQFF
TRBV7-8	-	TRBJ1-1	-	TGTGCCAGCAGCCGAGCGGGGGGTAGGACTGAAGCTTTCTTT	CASSRAGGRTEAFF
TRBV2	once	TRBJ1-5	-	TGTGCCAGCAGTGAAGTTGTCAACAGTAACCTCCAGCATTTT	CASSEVVNSNLQHF
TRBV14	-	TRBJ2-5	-	TGTGCCAGCAGCCTCCTACTAGGGCGCGGGACCCAGTACTTC	CASSLLLGRGTQYF
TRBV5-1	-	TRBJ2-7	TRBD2	TGCGCCAGCAGCCTGACTAGCGGGGCCTACGAGCAGTACTTC	CASSLTSGAYEQYF
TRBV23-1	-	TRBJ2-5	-	TGCGCCAGCAGTCAAGAACAGGATCCTGAGACCCAGTACTTC	CASSQEQDPETQYF
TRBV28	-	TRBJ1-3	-	TGTGCCAGCAGTTTCGGGGGTCGGGACACCATATATTTT	CASSFGGRDTIYF
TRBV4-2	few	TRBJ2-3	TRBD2	TGTGCCAGCAGCCAAGCGGGGGGGCTGGATACGCAGTATTTT	CASSQAGGLDTQYF
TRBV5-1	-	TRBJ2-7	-	TGCGCCAGCAGCTACAGGGCCTCGAGCTCCTACGAGCAGTACTTC	CASSYRASSSYEQYF
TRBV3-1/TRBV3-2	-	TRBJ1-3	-	TGTGCCAGCAGCCAAGTGGCAGGGTTAAACACCATATATTTT	CASSQVAGLNTIYF
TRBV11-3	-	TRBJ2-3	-	TGTGCCAGCAGCTTAGATGGGACACACACAGATACGCAGTATTTT	CASSLDGTHTDTQYF
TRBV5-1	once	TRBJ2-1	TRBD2	TGCGCCAGCAGCTTACCCCGACTAGCGGGGGGAGATGAGCAGTTCTTC	CASSLPRLAGGDEQFF
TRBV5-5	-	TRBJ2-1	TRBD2	TGTGCCAGCAGCTTGGGTCTAGCGGGTTACAATGAGCAGTTCTTC	CASSLGLAGYNEQFF
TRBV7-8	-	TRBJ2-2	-	TGTGCCAGCAGCTTTAATCCGTCCGGGGAGCTGTTTTTT	CASSFNPSGELFF
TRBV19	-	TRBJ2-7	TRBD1	TGTGCCAGTAAGAGGGGACAGGGCTACGAGCAGTACTTC	CASKRGQGYEQYF
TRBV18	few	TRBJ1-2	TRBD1	TGTGCCAGCTCACCACCCAGGGGGAATACTAACTATGGCTACACCTTC	CASSPPRGNTNYGYTF
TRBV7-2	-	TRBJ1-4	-	TGTGCCAGCAGCTTAAAGACAGCGAATAATGAAAAACTGTTTTTT	CASSLKTANNEKLFF
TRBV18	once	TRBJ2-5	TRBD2	TGTGCCAGCTCACCACTGCGGGGGGACCAAGAGACCCAGTACTTC	CASSPLRGDQETQYF
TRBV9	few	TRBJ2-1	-	TGTGCCAGCAGCCTCCGGGGAAAGGGTTTTCCCTACAATGAGCAGTTCTTC	CASSLRGKGFPYNEQFF
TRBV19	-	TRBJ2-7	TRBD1	TGTGCCAGTAGGGCCGGGACAGGGGTCGACGAGCAGTACTTC	CASRAGTGVDEQYF
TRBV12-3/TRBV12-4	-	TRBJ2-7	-	TGTGCCAGCCCGAGGAACGAGCAGTACTTC	CASPRNEQYF
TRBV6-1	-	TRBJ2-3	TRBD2	TGTGCCAGCAGTGTGTTTGGAGCGGGAGAGTCAGATACGCAGTATTTT	CASSVFGAGESDTQYF
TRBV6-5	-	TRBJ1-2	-	TGTGCCAGCAGCGACACCCACTATGGCTACACCTTC	CASSDTHYGYTF
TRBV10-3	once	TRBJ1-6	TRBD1	TGTGCCTCGACAGGGAGCTCCTATAATTCACCCCTCCACTTT	CASTGSSYNSPLHF
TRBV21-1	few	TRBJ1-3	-	TGTGCCAGCACCCCGAGGGCAAGAGATGCTGGAAACACCATATATTTT	CASTPRARDAGNTIYF
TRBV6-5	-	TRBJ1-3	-	TGTGCCAGCAGTTACGCGGGCAGCTCTGGAAACACCATATATTTT	CASSYAGSSGNTIYF
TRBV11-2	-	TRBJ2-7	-	TGTGCCAGCAGCTCCTCTCGCCCACGGAGCTACGAGCAGTACTTC	CASSSSRPRSYEQYF
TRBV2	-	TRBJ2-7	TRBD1	TGTGCCAGCAACCCCATGGGAAACAGGGGCAACTACGAGCAGTACTTC	CASNPMGNRGNYEQYF
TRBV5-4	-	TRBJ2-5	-	TGTGCCAGCAGCCCGTACCAAGAGACCCAGTACTTC	CASSPYQETQYF
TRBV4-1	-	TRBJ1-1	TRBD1	TGCGCCAGCAGCCACCCTCTACAGGGGAGAAACACTGAAGCTTTCTTT	CASSHPLQGRNTEAFF
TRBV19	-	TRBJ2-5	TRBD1	TGTGCCAGTAATCCCAGGGGGCCCGGAGAGACCCAGTACTTC	CASNPRGPGETQYF
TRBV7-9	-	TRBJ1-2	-	TGTGCCAGCAGCTTAGGGCAGAACTATGGCTACACCTTC	CASSLGQNYGYTF
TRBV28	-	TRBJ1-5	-	TGTGCCAGCTGCCCTGCGGGGCAGATCAATCAGCCCCAGCATTTT	CASCPAGQINQPQHF
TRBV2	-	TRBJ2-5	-	TGTGCCAGCAGTTCCGGACAGAAAGAGACCCAGTACTTC	CASSSGQKETQYF
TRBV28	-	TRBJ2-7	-	TGTGCCAGCAGTTTGGGGTATCAGGGCTACGAGCAGTACTTC	CASSLGYQGYEQYF
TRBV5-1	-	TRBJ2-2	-	TGCGCCAGCAGCTTGGCCAGGGAAACCGGGGAGCTGTTTTTT	CASSLARETGELFF
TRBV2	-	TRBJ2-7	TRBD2	TGTGCCAGCAGGGGACTAGCGGGAGGCGAGCAGTACTTC	CASRGLAGGEQYF
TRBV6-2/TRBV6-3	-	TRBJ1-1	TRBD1	TGTGCCAGCAGTTACTCGAGGGGACAGGGATCATGGGGCACTGAAGCTTTCTTT	CASSYSRGQGSWGTEAFF
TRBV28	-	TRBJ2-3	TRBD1	TGTGCCAGCAGTTTATGGGGACAGGGGTCAGATACGCAGTATTTT	CASSLWGQGSDTQYF
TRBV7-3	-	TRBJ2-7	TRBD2	TGTGCCAGCAGCCCCGGGAGCGGGAGGGAGCAGTACTTC	CASSPGSGREQYF
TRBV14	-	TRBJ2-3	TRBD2	TGTGCCAGCAGCCAATATCTAGCGGGGTATAAGTATTTT	CASSQYLAGYKYF
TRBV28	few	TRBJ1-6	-	TGTGCCAGCAGTCCCGTCCTCGGGGGGAATTCACCCCTCCACTTT	CASSPVLGGNSPLHF